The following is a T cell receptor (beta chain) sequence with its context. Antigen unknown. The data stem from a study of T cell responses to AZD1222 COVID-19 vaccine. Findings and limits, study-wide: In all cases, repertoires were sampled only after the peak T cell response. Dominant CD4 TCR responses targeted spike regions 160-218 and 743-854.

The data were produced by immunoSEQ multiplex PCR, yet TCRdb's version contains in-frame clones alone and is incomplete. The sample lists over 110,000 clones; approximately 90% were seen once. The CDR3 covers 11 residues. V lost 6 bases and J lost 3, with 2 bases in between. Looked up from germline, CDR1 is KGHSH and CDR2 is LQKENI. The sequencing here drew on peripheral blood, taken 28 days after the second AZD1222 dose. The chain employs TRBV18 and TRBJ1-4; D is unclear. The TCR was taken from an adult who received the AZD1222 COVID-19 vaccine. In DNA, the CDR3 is TGTGCCAGCTCCCCTAATGAAAAACTGTTTTTT. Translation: CASSPNEKLFF.